The next 25 T cell receptor beta chains were all read from a single sample in a study of shared clonotypes between healthy human individuals. This table comes from immunoSEQ multiplex PCR, and its TCRdb copy is limited to in-frame clones, with some not included. The data hold around 500,000 clones, with 79% observed a single time. Material: PBMCs. The receptors originated from a middle-aged woman in good health. Some clones in this sample may be carry-over from other donors' samples.

The chain joins TRBV7-9 to TRBJ2-7; 10 positions agree with TRBD2. The V and J ends lost 8 bases and 1 base, in that order; junction bases with no gene match: 5. Per germline, CDR1 SEHNR and CDR2 FQNEAQ (reference sequence). CDR3 length: 14 residues. In DNA form, the CDR3 reads TGTGCCAGCGCCGGGACTAGCGAATCCTACGAGCAGTACTTC. Translating it yields CASAGTSESYEQYF.

V usage is TRBV4-1 and J usage is TRBJ2-7; D call uncertain. The CDR3 extends over 16 amino acids. The V end was cut by 1 base, the J end by 0 bases, with 13 bases between. Per the germline V gene, CDR1 is MGHRA and CDR2 is YSYEKL. CDR3 sequence: CASSQGIPGHSYEQYF. In nucleotides, the CDR3 is TGCGCCAGCAGCCAAGGGATCCCAGGTCACTCCTACGAGCAGTACTTC.

The chain is built from TRBV30 and TRBJ1-5, with TRBD1 matching 8 bases. Trimming cost V 3 bases and J 4 bases; bases outside gene matches: 5. Germline V CDR1 and CDR2: GTSNPN, SVGIG (reference sequence). The CDR3 has 14 residues. CDR3 region: CAWSRGRENQPQHF. CDR3 sequence (DNA): TGTGCCTGGAGCAGGGGGCGGGAGAATCAGCCCCAGCATTTT.

V is TRBV4-3 and J is TRBJ2-3; D call uncertain. In germline, CDR1 is LGHNA, CDR2 YSLEER. This CDR3 comprises 15 residues. V lost 3 bases and J 0 bases, leaving 10 bases between the germline ends. In nucleotides, the CDR3 is TGCGCCAGCAGCCAGAGCCCATATAGCACAGATACGCAGTATTTT. As protein: CASSQSPYSTDTQYF.

A word on this clone: Additional DNA sequences in this sample encode the identical CDR3. This chain links TRBV28 with TRBJ2-7; D remains unclear. There are 14 residues in the CDR3. The V and J ends lost 4 bases and 0 bases respectively, with 10 bases between them. The germline CDR1 and CDR2 sequences are MDHEN and SYDVKM. The CDR3 bases are TGTGCCAGCAGTTCGCCCGGGTCCTCCTACGAGCAGTACTTC. This codes for CASSSPGSSYEQYF.

The chain uses TRBV19 and TRBJ2-3; 12 bases fit TRBD1. This CDR3 spans 13 amino acids. Germline V gives CDR1 LNHDA, CDR2 SQIVND (reference sequence). V was pared by 10 bases and J by 5 bases, with 4 bases of the junction left unmatched. CDR3 protein: CATGDRGRDTQYF. For the CDR3, the DNA is TGTGCCACCGGGGACAGGGGGCGAGATACGCAGTATTTT.

The CDR3 DNA reads TGTGCCTGGAGTGTCCCCCAGGGGTACTCACCCCTCCACTTT. This encodes CAWSVPQGYSPLHF. The chain recombines TRBV30 with TRBJ1-6; D is possibly TRBD1 (6 bases). The CDR3 runs 14 residues. Trimming took off 0 bases at V and 10 bases at J, with 13 bases between the two ends. Germline CDR1 is GTSNPN and CDR2 is SVGIG (reference sequence).

This chain connects TRBV7-6 to TRBJ2-5; D is unclear. Trimming took 4 bases from V and 0 from J, leaving 0 bases between them. The CDR3 is 11 amino acids. Per the germline V gene, CDR1 is SGHVS and CDR2 is FNYEAQ. The CDR3 nucleotides read TGTGCCAGCAGCTACCAAGAGACCCAGTACTTC. Residues: CASSYQETQYF.

The chain is built from TRBV4-1 and TRBJ2-3, with 8 nucleotides matching TRBD2. This CDR3 has 16 residues. The V and J ends lost 3 bases and 4 bases, in that order; junction bases with no gene match: 9. Germline V lookup: CDR1 MGHRA, CDR2 YSYEKL. The DNA of the CDR3 is TGCGCCAGCAGCCACCCGGGGGGGGGATTGGCAGATACGCAGTATTTT. The encoded protein is CASSHPGGGLADTQYF.

This clone was observed a handful of times. V and J are TRBV25-1 and TRBJ2-3, with TRBD1 matching over 11 bases. V trimming: 2 bases; J trimming: 2 bases; junction bases outside the gene matches: 3. The CDR3 length is 16 residues. Per germline, CDR1 MGHDK and CDR2 SYGVNS. The CDR3 sequence: CASSEIGQGATDTQYF. DNA of the CDR3: TGTGCCAGCAGTGAAATCGGACAGGGGGCCACAGATACGCAGTATTTT.

Points on this clone: This could be a read error, since a much larger clone is one nucleotide away. CDR3 sequence reads: CASSSNTGELFF. The DNA for the CDR3 is TGTGCCAGCAGTTCGAACACCGGGGAGCTGTTTTTT. The J gene is TRBJ2-2, the V gene TRBV28, with D hard to call. Trimming left V 4 bases short and J 0 bases short, with 0 bases between. Germline CDR1 reads MDHEN; CDR2 reads SYDVKM. The CDR3 has 12 amino acids. Drawing the rest from reference TRBV28 and TRBJ2-2, the complete variable domain is DVKVTQSSRYLVKRTGEKVFLECVQDMDHENMFWYRQDPGLGLRLIYFSYDVKMKEKGDIPEGYSVSREKKERFSLILESASTNQTSMYLCASSSNTGELFFGEGSRLTVL.

This chain links TRBV5-1 with TRBJ2-7; D remains ambiguous. This CDR3 is 14 amino acids long. V lost 0 bases to trimming and J lost 4 bases, with 11 bases between them. CDR1 SGHRS and CDR2 YFSETQ come from the germline V gene. CDR3 in amino acids: CASSLAPSQYEQYF. CDR3 bases: TGCGCCAGCAGCTTGGCTCCAAGCCAATACGAGCAGTACTTC.

CDR3 nucleotide sequence: TGTGCCTGGAGTGTCCCGGAGGCCTACGAGCAGTACTTC. Translated: CAWSVPEAYEQYF. The chain joins TRBV30 to TRBJ2-5, with D possibly TRBD2 on 5 matching bases. The J call may not be correct, given that the DNA end is closer to TRBJ2-7. This CDR3 spans 13 amino acids. Germline V gives CDR1 GTSNPN, CDR2 SVGIG (reference sequence).

This rearrangement joins TRBV7-2 to TRBJ1-2; D perhaps matches TRBD1 (6 bases). Trimming took 5 bases from V and 4 from J, leaving 14 bases between them. The length of the CDR3 is 14 residues. Germline V lookup: CDR1 SGHTA, CDR2 FQGNSA. The CDR3 nucleotides are TGTGCCAGCAGCACCTACAGGGTTTTCTATGGCTACACCTTC. Its translation: CASSTYRVFYGYTF.

The V call is TRBV2, the J call TRBJ1-5, with D uncertain. The V gene's germline CDR1 is SNHLY and CDR2 FYNNEI. Trimming removed 1 base at V and 6 bases at J, with 10 bases between. The CDR3 runs 14 residues. The DNA for the CDR3 is TGTGCCAGCAGTGAAGGGGGAGACACTCAGCCCCAGCATTTT. It is translated as CASSEGGDTQPQHF.

CDR3 DNA: TGTGCCAGCAGTGGAGCGGGAGTCAATGAGCAGTTCTTC. Amino acid sequence: CASSGAGVNEQFF. This chain uses TRBV6-5 with TRBJ2-1; TRBD2 aligns across 8 bases. Germline values: CDR1 MNHEY, CDR2 SVGAGI. After removal of 5 bases from V and 6 bases from J, the junction contained 3 bases not matched to a gene. The CDR3 runs to 13 residues.

V gene TRBV15 combines with J gene TRBJ1-1; D is undetermined. Germline V gene sequence: CDR1 LNHNV, CDR2 YYDKDF (reference sequence). V was trimmed by 3 bases and J by 5 bases, leaving 16 bases between them. This CDR3 region has 15 residues. CDR3 amino acids: CATSRVLGPGTEAFF. Written as DNA, the CDR3 is TGTGCCACCAGCAGGGTATTAGGCCCGGGAACTGAAGCTTTCTTT. Based on the CDR3 plus reference TRBV15 and TRBJ1-1, the full variable domain is DAMVIQNPRYQVTQFGKPVTLSCSQTLNHNVMYWYQQKSSQAPKLLFHYYDKDFNNEADTPDNFQSRRPNTSFCFLDIRSPGLGDTAMYLCATSRVLGPGTEAFFGQGTRLTVV.

The rearrangement joins TRBV15 to TRBJ2-6; D may correspond to TRBD1 or TRBD2 (6 bases each). V shed 4 bases and J shed 4 bases, with 14 bases lying between them. CDR3 length: 16 residues. CDR1 is LNHNV, CDR2 YYDKDF, per germline (reference sequence). CDR3 region: CATSTGGRSGANVLTF. The CDR3 DNA reads as TGTGCCACCAGCACTGGGGGGCGATCCGGGGCCAACGTCCTGACTTTC.

This clone was detected a few times. This rearrangement joins TRBV4-3 to TRBJ2-7, with D unresolved. The CDR3 has 13 amino acids. Trimming took off 0 bases at V and 6 bases at J, with 9 bases between the two ends. The germline CDR1 and CDR2 sequences are LGHNA and YSLEER. The CDR3 DNA follows: TGCGCCAGCAGCCAAGATTACAGCACCGAGCAGTACTTC. Translated, it gives CASSQDYSTEQYF.

The V call is TRBV15, the J call TRBJ1-3, with TRBD1 matching over 7 bases. In germline, CDR1 is LNHNV, CDR2 YYDKDF (reference sequence). CDR3 size: 16 residues. Germline trimming cut 2 bases from V and 0 bases from J; bases unmatched to any gene: 4. The CDR3 DNA sequence: TGTGCCACCAGCAGATTCGGACAGGCCTCTGGAAACACCATATATTTT. Its translation is CATSRFGQASGNTIYF.

This clone was counted many times. The V gene is TRBV11-3, the J gene TRBJ2-1; TRBD2 aligns across 8 bases. In germline, CDR1 is SGHNT, CDR2 YENEEA. The CDR3 has 14 residues. With 5 bases clipped from V and 5 bases from J, the junction kept 5 bases outside the gene matches. In DNA, the CDR3 is TGTGCCAGCAGCCTTAGCGGGGCGGACAATGAGCAGTTCTTC. Its translation: CASSLSGADNEQFF.

This rearrangement joins TRBV6-5 to TRBJ2-3; no firm D call. The length of the CDR3 is 13 residues. Germline loops: CDR1 MNHEY, CDR2 SVGAGI. V was shortened by 2 bases and J by 5 bases, with 8 bases between the two germline ends. The CDR3 DNA is TGTGCCAGCAGTTACCAAGAACAAGATACGCAGTATTTT. Translation: CASSYQEQDTQYF.

The chain combines TRBV5-4 with TRBJ2-1; D unclear. The germline V gene has CDR1 SGHNT and CDR2 YYREEE (reference sequence). This CDR3 is built from 15 residues. Between the trimmed V and J ends, which lost 0 bases and 5 bases, there was a span of 12 bases. The CDR3 is CASSLGPSLDNEQFF. The CDR3 bases are TGTGCCAGCAGCTTGGGCCCCTCGCTAGACAATGAGCAGTTCTTC.

This chain uses TRBV27 with TRBJ1-1, with 7 bases that match TRBD1. Germline assignment: CDR1 MNHEY and CDR2 SMNVEV (reference sequence). Trimming cost V 3 bases and J 4 bases; bases outside gene matches: 5. CDR3 length: 14 residues. CDR3 coding DNA: TGTGCCAGCAGTTTGAGGACAGGAACCACTGAAGCTTTCTTT. Translation gives CASSLRTGTTEAFF.

The CDR3 sequence: CASSLRGTFSEKLFF. The CDR3 DNA is TGTGCCAGCAGCTTAAGGGGGACATTTTCTGAAAAACTGTTTTTT. The chain carries TRBV11-2 and TRBJ1-4; a weak D match, TRBD1 (6 bases). There are 15 residues in the CDR3. Germline loops: CDR1 SGHAT, CDR2 FQNNGV. The V end lost 2 bases, the J end lost 7 bases, and 14 bases lay between the germline ends.